This T cell receptor (beta chain) is drawn from a study of metastatic and nonmetastatic thyroid tumors. Study context: Samples came from malignant and benign thyroid patients, and repertoires were compared across blood and tumor or nodule tissue.

Original processing methods: The distant-metastasis classifier for papillary thyroid cancer was built from CDR3 differences across clinicopathological groups. TCRdb recomputed clones from the PCR reads via MiXCR. In this record, the V and J calls reflect TCRdb's handling and not the investigators' own analysis. Seen here are tens of thousands of clones, about 17% observed once, and the top ten hold roughly 6.2%. Whole-study results and caveats: Malignant thyroid tumors reportedly had TCR beta diversity that was significantly higher than in benign nodules, in blood and tumor.

All patients were untreated before thyroid surgery. This clone has a handful of counts. The target antigen is unknown. V lost 6 bases, J lost 5 bases, and 8 bases stayed unmatched. This CDR3 contains 15 residues. The sequence was collected from a male donor with papillary thyroid cancer or a benign thyroid nodule (not recorded which). Some clones in this sample may be carry-over from other donors' samples. This chain uses TRBV12-3 or TRBV12-4 with TRBJ2-5, with TRBD2 matching 11 bases. Sequencing input: blood. Written as DNA, the CDR3 is TGTGCCAGCAGGGGTTTGGTAGCGGGAGGGGAGACCCAGTACTTC. Translating it yields CASRGLVAGGETQYF.